This record covers a single T cell receptor beta chain. Its antigen is as yet unknown. The sample originates from a study of STAT5B mutations in CD4+ large granular lymphocyte leukemia. The study, taken as a whole, reports: 25% of private leukemic clonotypes occurred rarely in other patients' non-leukemic repertoires. Higher CD4+ than CD8+ T-LGLL clonality might reflect small sample size.

V shed 4 bases, J shed 13 bases, and the junction held 11 bases outside the gene matches. Germline V gene data show CDR1 as SGHNT and CDR2 as YYREEE (reference sequence). CDR3 length: 14 amino acids. Sequencing was at survey level. The table came from immunoSEQ multiplex PCR; TCRdb's copy has only in-frame clones and leaves some out. Among roughly 46,000 clones listed, about 86% were seen once. The J gene is TRBJ1-6, the V gene TRBV5-4; 7 bases are shared with TRBD1. This clonotype was sampled from a human donor in good health. Sequenced: CD4+ T cells from blood buffy coats. For the CDR3, the DNA is TGTGCCAGCAGCCTCGACAGGGAGGATGGCCCCCTCCACTTT. It specifies CASSLDREDGPLHF.